This entry lists 10 T cell receptor beta chains sequenced from one sample in a study of OX40 agonist ivuxolimab in advanced cancers. Profiled with immunoSEQ multiplex PCR; TCRdb holds only in-frame clones, not every one. The sample records approximately 98,000 clones, approximately 90% being singletons. This specimen consisted of CD4+ or CD8+ T cells sorted from blood, obtained in a trial of the OX40 agonist ivuxolimab. These receptor sequences come from an adult with an advanced solid tumor such as melanoma, head and neck, liver or kidney cancer.

J is TRBJ2-7 and V is TRBV11-2; 8 bases are a match to TRBD2. There are 13 residues in the CDR3. V lost 6 bases to trimming and J lost 2 bases; unmatched junction nucleotides: 3. Germline V lookup: CDR1 SGHAT, CDR2 FQNNGV. The CDR3 spells CASRGAGAYEQYF. CDR3 nucleotide sequence: TGTGCCAGCAGGGGAGCGGGAGCCTACGAGCAGTACTTC.

The V gene is TRBV29-1, the J gene TRBJ1-1, with D unclear. Trimming shortened V by 6 bases and J by 0 bases, and 14 bases separated the two germline ends. The CDR3 is 14 amino acids. CDR1 SQVTM and CDR2 ANQGSEA come from the germline V gene. The CDR3 coding sequence is TGCAGCGTGACCCAAACAGCCATGAACACTGAAGCTTTCTTT. Its translation: CSVTQTAMNTEAFF. Full variable domain (rest looked up from reference TRBV29-1 and TRBJ1-1): SAVISQKPSRDICQRGTSLTIQCQVDSQVTMMFWYRQQPGQSLTLIATANQGSEATYESGFVIDKFPISRPNLTFSTLTVSNMSPEDSSIYLCSVTQTAMNTEAFFGQGTRLTVV.

The gene calls are TRBV9 and TRBJ1-5; no clear D gene. V lost 0 bases, J lost 5 bases, and 12 bases lay in between. The CDR3 is 15 residues long. Looked up from germline, CDR1 is SGDLS and CDR2 is YYNGEE. This chain's CDR3 is CASSVGGDPYQPQHF. For the CDR3, the DNA is TGTGCCAGCAGCGTAGGGGGTGACCCTTATCAGCCCCAGCATTTT.

Comments on this clone: Sequence at one end of the junction differs from germline and may be a read error. This chain links TRBV18 with TRBJ2-7; D is ambiguous. CDR3 size: 13 residues. Germline CDR1 is KGHSH and CDR2 is LQKENI. CDR3 protein: CARSPLPFYEQYF. In DNA form, the CDR3 reads TGTGCCCGCTCACCCCTCCCGTTCTACGAGCAGTACTTC.

This clone came up a few times. The rearrangement joins TRBV2 to TRBJ1-1; 8 bases map to TRBD1. Germline values: CDR1 SNHLY, CDR2 FYNNEI. The CDR3 is 13 residues long. The trim removed 4 bases at V and 5 bases at J, leaving 3 bases unmatched. The CDR3 bases are TGTGCCAGCAGTGTAGGACAGGGTACTGAAGCTTTCTTT. It is translated as CASSVGQGTEAFF.

The CDR3 DNA reads as TGTGCCAGCAGTGCTGAGGTTTCTAGCACAGATACGCAGTATTTT. This gives the protein CASSAEVSSTDTQYF. The chain joins TRBV2 to TRBJ2-3; no clear D. Germline V gene lookup returns CDR1 SNHLY and CDR2 FYNNEI. V was trimmed by 4 bases and J by 0 bases, leaving 11 bases between them. This CDR3 spans 15 amino acids.

The V and J genes are TRBV20-1 and TRBJ1-4; D gene uncertain. Germline values: CDR1 DFQATT, CDR2 SNEGSKA (reference sequence). Trimming removed 5 bases at V and 12 bases at J, with 10 bases between. This CDR3 is built from 10 residues. CDR3 in amino acids: CSAPPAELFF. The CDR3 DNA reads TGCAGTGCTCCTCCCGCCGAACTGTTTTTT.

The chain uses TRBV7-3 and TRBJ2-7; 10 bases are shared with TRBD1. V was pared by 4 bases and J by 6 bases, with 3 bases of the junction left unmatched. Germline assignment: CDR1 SGHTA and CDR2 FQGTGA. The CDR3 length is 13 residues. The CDR3 sequence is CASSWTGGGEQYF. The CDR3 DNA reads as TGTGCCAGCAGCTGGACAGGGGGAGGCGAGCAGTACTTC. The whole variable domain, remainder taken from reference TRBV7-3 and TRBJ2-7, is GAGVSQTPSNKVTEKGKYVELRCDPISGHTALYWYRQSLGQGPEFLIYFQGTGAADDSGLPNDRFFAVRPEGSVSTLKIQRTERGDSAVYLCASSWTGGGEQYFGPGTRLTVT.

The chain carries TRBV7-2 and TRBJ1-2; a possible D gene is TRBD1 (6 bases). With 1 base removed from V and 3 bases from J, the gap between germline ends came to 18 bases. The CDR3 is 17 amino acids. CDR1 is SGHTA, CDR2 FQGNSA, per germline. The CDR3 sequence is CASSLDSFGGADYGYTF. The CDR3 DNA reads TGTGCCAGCAGCTTAGATAGTTTTGGGGGCGCGGACTATGGCTACACCTTC.

The chain links TRBV28 to TRBJ2-3; D call uncertain. Trimming removed 8 bases at V and 4 bases at J, with 4 bases between. The CDR3 extends over 10 amino acids. Germline lookup yields CDR1 MDHEN and CDR2 SYDVKM. Here the CDR3 reads CASGPDTQYF. In DNA, the CDR3 is TGTGCCAGCGGGCCAGATACGCAGTATTTT.